This T cell receptor (beta chain) originates from a study of beta chain features in type 1 diabetes. Reverse transcription of all isolated RNA meant that expressed TCRB transcripts were sequenced. Method: immunoSEQ multiplex PCR; TCRdb's copy keeps in-frame clones and lacks some. The sample consists of 810,000 or so clones, 15% to 20% of them appearing once. Per germline, CDR1 SGHDT and CDR2 YYEEEE. The CDR3 covers 16 residues. The trim removed 4 bases at V and 0 bases at J, leaving 8 bases unmatched. This TCR derives from a woman aged 18-29 years in good health. The V call is TRBV5-6, the J call TRBJ2-3, with 7 bases fitting TRBD1. Specimen: naive CD4+ T cells from blood. CDR3 sequence (DNA): TGTGCCAGCAGCCAGGGGGTCCAACTTAGCACAGATACGCAGTATTTT. It codes for CASSQGVQLSTDTQYF.